One sample yielded the 30 T cell receptor beta chains listed below, sequenced in a study of T cell responses to AZD1222 COVID-19 vaccine. Assay used: immunoSEQ multiplex PCR; TCRdb lists only in-frame clones, some missing. The sample includes over 150,000 clones, over 75% of them seen just once. The sample in question was peripheral blood, obtained on day 0 of AZD1222 vaccination. These receptors came from an adult in good health.

The chain links TRBV5-8 to TRBJ1-5; 10 bases map to TRBD1. The CDR3 spans 15 residues. CDR1 SGHTS and CDR2 YDEGEE come from the germline V gene. After removal of 4 bases from V and 4 bases from J, the junction contained 5 bases not matched to a gene. CDR3 sequence reads: CASSGGQGTNQPQHF. Written as DNA, the CDR3 is TGTGCCAGCAGCGGGGGACAGGGGACTAATCAGCCCCAGCATTTT.

The chain uses TRBV5-1 and TRBJ2-1, with 9 nucleotides matching TRBD1. V dropped 4 bases and J dropped 1; count of bases not matched to a gene: 3. This CDR3 contains 15 residues. Germline V gives CDR1 SGHRS, CDR2 YFSETQ. CDR3 coding DNA: TGCGCCAGCAGCCCGGGACAGGGATCCTACAATGAGCAGTTCTTC. It specifies CASSPGQGSYNEQFF. The full variable domain, completed using reference TRBV5-1 and TRBJ2-1, is KAGVTQTPRYLIKTRGQQVTLSCSPISGHRSVSWYQQTPGQGLQFLFEYFSETQRNKGNFPGRFSGRQFSNSRSEMNVSTLELGDSALYLCASSPGQGSYNEQFFGPGTRLTVL.

The chain employs TRBV28 and TRBJ2-5; D remains ambiguous. The length of the CDR3 is 14 residues. With 3 bases removed from V and 7 bases from J, the gap between germline ends came to 15 bases. Germline CDR1 reads MDHEN; CDR2 reads SYDVKM. CDR3 nucleotide sequence: TGTGCCAGCAGTTTTTTTCGGACCGCGACGACCCAGTACTTC. Translation gives CASSFFRTATTQYF.

The chain joins TRBV5-6 to TRBJ2-7; D ambiguous. CDR1 and CDR2 (germline): SGHDT, YYEEEE. CDR3 length: 13 amino acids. The ends were cut back, 0 bases at V and 6 bases at J, with 10 bases in the middle. CDR3 loop: CASSLGGRSEQYV. CDR3 bases: TGTGCCAGCAGCTTGGGAGGCCGTAGCGAGCAGTACGTC.

The rearrangement uses TRBV7-3 and TRBJ2-2; maybe TRBD1 (5 bases). The CDR3 loop spans 16 amino acids. With 5 bases removed from V and 2 bases from J, the gap between germline ends came to 15 bases. Germline V gene lookup returns CDR1 SGHTA and CDR2 FQGTGA. CDR3 coding DNA: TGTGCCAGCAGCCCGATAGGACAACCAAACACCGGGGAGCTGTTTTTT. Protein: CASSPIGQPNTGELFF.

V gene TRBV27 combines with J gene TRBJ1-6, with 9 bases aligning to TRBD1. There are 16 residues in the CDR3. After removal of 6 bases from V and 6 bases from J, the junction contained 9 bases not matched to a gene. Germline CDR1 is MNHEY and CDR2 is SMNVEV (reference sequence). CDR3 protein: CASSPLRQGGNSPLHF. The CDR3 DNA reads TGTGCCAGCAGCCCCCTTCGACAGGGGGGTAATTCACCCCTCCACTTT.

This clone occurred a few times. The chain employs TRBV4-2 and TRBJ1-1; TRBD1 might be the D (5 bases). From germline, CDR1 is LGHNA and CDR2 YNFKEQ. V lost 8 bases and J lost 3, with 13 bases in between. The CDR3 sequence is 13 residues long. The CDR3 is CASRREGDTEAFF. The CDR3 region has the DNA TGTGCCAGCCGCAGGGAGGGAGACACTGAAGCTTTCTTT.

CDR3 sequence: CASSLAGGLDEQYF. DNA of the CDR3: TGTGCCAGCAGCTTGGCGGGGGGCCTGGACGAGCAGTACTTC. The genes are TRBV5-5 and TRBJ2-7; weak D call: TRBD2 (7 bases). The CDR3 contains 14 residues. CDR1 is SGHKS, CDR2 YYEKEE, per germline (reference sequence). Trimming took off 0 bases at V and 5 bases at J, with 12 bases between the two ends.

CDR3 sequence reads: CASRPGGASETQYF. DNA of the CDR3: TGTGCCAGCAGACCAGGGGGGGCGTCAGAGACCCAGTACTTC. This chain uses TRBV28 with TRBJ2-5; possibly TRBD1 or TRBD2 for D (7 bases each). Trimming cost V 6 bases and J 4 bases, with 15 bases left between them. Germline-derived CDR1 and CDR2 are MDHEN and SYDVKM. The CDR3 sequence is 14 residues long.

This clone was seen a single time. The gene calls are TRBV12-3 or TRBV12-4 and TRBJ2-7, with D maybe TRBD2 (6 bases). The V end lost 4 bases, the J end lost 4 bases, and 8 bases lay between the germline ends. The CDR3 is 12 residues long. CDR3 sequence: CASSWGTYEQYF. CDR3 in DNA: TGTGCCAGCAGTTGGGGGACTTACGAGCAGTACTTC.

The gene calls are TRBV4-2 and TRBJ1-5, with D possibly matching TRBD1 (5 bases). V was clipped by 4 bases and J by 6 bases, with 13 bases between them. The germline CDR1 and CDR2 sequences are LGHNA and YNFKEQ. The CDR3 is 14 residues long. CDR3 nucleotides: TGTGCCAGCAGCCTGTACGGGGACGGTCAGCCCCAGCATTTT. The encoded protein is CASSLYGDGQPQHF.

The CDR3 region is CASSPDGYNEQFF. The CDR3 DNA reads as TGTGCCAGCAGCCCTGACGGCTACAATGAGCAGTTCTTC. V and J are TRBV3-1 (or the pseudogene TRBV3-2) and TRBJ2-1; no clear D. Looked up from germline, CDR1 is LGHDT and CDR2 is YNNKEL (reference sequence). CDR3 size: 13 residues. Trimming shortened V by 4 bases and J by 3 bases, and 7 bases separated the two germline ends.

This clone was seen only a few times. The chain has TRBV9 and TRBJ1-3; possible D gene TRBD1, 6 bases. V lost 5 bases, J lost 0 bases, and 9 bases lay in between. Germline assignment: CDR1 SGDLS and CDR2 YYNGEE. CDR3 size: 14 residues. CDR3: CASRGHSSGNTIYF. In DNA, the CDR3 is TGTGCCAGCAGGGGACACTCCTCTGGAAACACCATATATTTT. Combining the CDR3 with reference TRBV9 and TRBJ1-3 gives the whole variable domain DSGVTQTPKHLITATGQRVTLRCSPRSGDLSVYWYQQSLDQGLQFLIQYYNGEERAKGNILERFSAQQFPDLHSELNLSSLELGDSALYFCASRGHSSGNTIYFGEGSWLTVV.

This chain uses TRBV7-9 with TRBJ1-5; D uncertain. Germline V gene data show CDR1 as SEHNR and CDR2 as FQNEAQ (reference sequence). V lost 1 base, J lost 3 bases, and 7 bases lay in between. This CDR3 has 14 amino acids. This CDR3 is CASSLGPNNQPQHF. For the CDR3, the DNA is TGTGCCAGCAGCTTAGGACCGAACAATCAGCCCCAGCATTTT.

CDR3 DNA: TGTGCCAGCAGTTTGTTAGCGGGGGCGGGGGAAGAGACCCAGTACTTC. Translated, it gives CASSLLAGAGEETQYF. The V call is TRBV28, the J call TRBJ2-5, with 9 bases identical to TRBD2. Per germline, CDR1 MDHEN and CDR2 SYDVKM. This CDR3 region has 16 residues. V gave up 3 bases and J gave up 3 bases; unmatched junction bases: 8.

This clone was seen once. The chain uses TRBV3-1 (or the pseudogene TRBV3-2) and TRBJ2-5, with TRBD2 matching over 12 bases. Germline V CDR1 and CDR2: LGHDT, YNNKEL (reference sequence). The length of the CDR3 is 16 residues. Trimming cost V 2 bases and J 4 bases; bases outside gene matches: 5. The CDR3 spells CASSQSPGLAGETQYF. In DNA form, the CDR3 reads TGTGCCAGCAGCCAATCCCCGGGACTAGCGGGAGAGACCCAGTACTTC.

The rearrangement uses TRBV19 and TRBJ1-1; no clear D. CDR3 length: 12 amino acids. The germline CDR1 and CDR2 sequences are LNHDA and SQIVND (reference sequence). Trimming took off 5 bases at V and 7 bases at J, with 11 bases between the two ends. The CDR3 reads CASSHGRLEAFF. CDR3 in DNA: TGTGCCAGTAGTCACGGTCGCCTTGAAGCTTTCTTT.

The table lists this clone with a few counts. The rearrangement joins TRBV28 to TRBJ2-1; D is possibly TRBD2 (8 bases). The germline gives CDR1 MDHEN, CDR2 SYDVKM. The CDR3 has 17 residues. The V and J ends lost 7 bases and 6 bases respectively, with 25 bases between them. This chain's CDR3 is CASIQPGGSGALNEQFF. CDR3 coding DNA: TGTGCCAGCATCCAACCAGGGGGTAGCGGGGCGCTCAATGAGCAGTTCTTC.

The chain employs TRBV2 and TRBJ1-3; TRBD1 aligns across 7 bases. V shed 5 bases, J shed 0 bases, and the junction held 13 bases outside the gene matches. CDR3 length equals 18 residues. In germline, CDR1 is SNHLY, CDR2 FYNNEI. The CDR3 spells CASSYDRVDFNSGNTIYF. CDR3 bases: TGTGCCAGCAGTTACGACAGGGTGGACTTTAACTCTGGAAACACCATATATTTT.

The rearrangement joins TRBV6-5 to TRBJ1-5; a weak D match, TRBD1 (5 bases). Germline V gives CDR1 MNHEY, CDR2 SVGAGI. V was shortened by 0 bases and J by 5 bases, with 11 bases between the two germline ends. CDR3 size: 15 residues. The CDR3 coding sequence is TGTGCCAGCAGTTACTCGATCGGGGACGATCAGCCCCAGCATTTT. It encodes CASSYSIGDDQPQHF.

The chain couples TRBV7-8 to TRBJ2-1, with D possibly matching TRBD1 (5 bases). This CDR3 has 16 residues. Trimming removed 0 bases at V and 6 bases at J, with 15 bases between. Germline loops: CDR1 SGHVS, CDR2 FQNEAQ. The CDR3 loop is CASSLALAGIVNEQFF. The CDR3 coding sequence is TGTGCCAGCAGCTTAGCCTTGGCAGGGATTGTCAATGAGCAGTTCTTC.

The chain links TRBV9 to TRBJ1-1; TRBD1 matches 10 bases. Germline CDR1 is SGDLS and CDR2 is YYNGEE. The V gene end was trimmed by 4 bases and the J gene end by 5 bases; junction bases not matched to a gene: 5. This CDR3 contains 14 residues. The chain's CDR3 is CASSRQGARTEAFF. CDR3 in DNA: TGTGCCAGCAGCCGACAGGGGGCGCGGACTGAAGCTTTCTTT.

The rearrangement joins TRBV4-1 to TRBJ2-6, with D perhaps TRBD1 (6 bases). CDR3 length equals 18 residues. The germline gives CDR1 MGHRA, CDR2 YSYEKL. Between the trimmed V and J ends, which lost 1 base and 1 base, there was a span of 14 bases. This chain's CDR3 is CASSQGAGAISGANVLTF. CDR3 nucleotides: TGCGCCAGCAGCCAAGGAGCAGGGGCTATATCTGGGGCCAACGTCCTGACTTTC.

This chain links TRBV9 with TRBJ2-1; no firm D call. There are 15 residues in the CDR3. The germline V and J ends were trimmed by 0 bases and 3 bases, with 10 bases remaining between them. The V gene's germline CDR1 is SGDLS and CDR2 YYNGEE. The CDR3 DNA reads TGTGCCAGCAGCGTAGGCACAGATGGCTACAATGAGCAGTTCTTC. Translated: CASSVGTDGYNEQFF.

V gene TRBV30 combines with J gene TRBJ2-5; D not resolved. The CDR3 is 11 amino acids. The ends were cut back, 2 bases at V and 5 bases at J, with 6 bases in the middle. Germline V gene sequence: CDR1 GTSNPN, CDR2 SVGIG (reference sequence). The CDR3 DNA is TGTGCCTGGAGTACCGGCGAGACCCAGTACTTC. Translation: CAWSTGETQYF.

CDR3: CASSIGQDLNTEAFF. Written as DNA, the CDR3 is TGTGCCAGTAGTATAGGACAGGACTTGAACACTGAAGCTTTCTTT. This rearrangement joins TRBV19 to TRBJ1-1, with D maybe TRBD1 (6 bases). CDR3 length: 15 residues. The germline V gene has CDR1 LNHDA and CDR2 SQIVND (reference sequence). Trimming took off 1 base at V and 0 bases at J, with 9 bases between the two ends.

V is TRBV2 and J is TRBJ1-1; 8 bases align to TRBD1. Per germline, CDR1 SNHLY and CDR2 FYNNEI. The CDR3 runs 14 residues. The junction had 7 bases not matched to a gene; V was cut back by 7 bases and J by 3 bases. CDR3 residues: CASNGQGGDTEAFF. DNA for the CDR3: TGTGCCAGCAACGGACAGGGTGGGGACACTGAAGCTTTCTTT.

This clone has just one count. The CDR3 loop is CASSLEGGSGYTF. The CDR3 coding sequence is TGCGCCAGCAGCCTCGAGGGTGGTTCCGGCTACACCTTC. This chain connects TRBV4-1 to TRBJ1-2; unclear D gene. Germline assignment: CDR1 MGHRA and CDR2 YSYEKL. Trimming removed 4 bases from V and 8 bases from J, with 14 bases in between. The CDR3 runs to 13 residues.

This clone has just a few counts. The chain couples TRBV11-3 to TRBJ2-6; 7 bases map to TRBD1. V was pared by 5 bases and J by 0 bases, with 7 bases of the junction left unmatched. The CDR3 loop spans 17 amino acids. Germline V gene lookup returns CDR1 SGHNT and CDR2 YENEEA. The CDR3 sequence: CASSRRDRSSGANVLTF. The DNA for the CDR3 is TGTGCCAGCAGCCGCCGGGACAGAAGCTCTGGGGCCAACGTCCTGACTTTC.

The chain joins TRBV10-3 to TRBJ2-3; D ambiguous. The V end was cut by 1 base, the J end by 2 bases, with 1 base between. The germline CDR1 and CDR2 sequences are ENHRY and SYGVKD. The CDR3 is 12 residues long. The CDR3 DNA reads as TGTGCCATCAGTGAGTACACAGATACGCAGTATTTT. Translated, it gives CAISEYTDTQYF.